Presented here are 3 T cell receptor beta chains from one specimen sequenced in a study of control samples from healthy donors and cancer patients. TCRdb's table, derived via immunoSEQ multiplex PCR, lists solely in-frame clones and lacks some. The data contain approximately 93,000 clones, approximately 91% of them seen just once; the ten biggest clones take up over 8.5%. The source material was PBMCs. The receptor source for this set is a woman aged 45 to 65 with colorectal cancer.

This chain's CDR3 is CASSGTGQGIYGYTF. The CDR3 bases are TGCGCCAGCAGCGGGACGGGACAGGGGATCTATGGCTACACCTTC. The chain joins TRBV5-1 to TRBJ1-2, with 10 bases fitting TRBD1. Germline V gene data show CDR1 as SGHRS and CDR2 as YFSETQ. There are 15 residues in the CDR3. V gave up 4 bases and J gave up 4 bases; unmatched junction bases: 7.

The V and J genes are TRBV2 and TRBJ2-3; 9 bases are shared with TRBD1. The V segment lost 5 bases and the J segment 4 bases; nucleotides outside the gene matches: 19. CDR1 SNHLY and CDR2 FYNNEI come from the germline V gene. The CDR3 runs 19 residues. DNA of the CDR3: TGTGCCAGCAGTAACCCGTCTACAGGGGGCGGCTTGCGGGCAGATACGCAGTATTTT. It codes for CASSNPSTGGGLRADTQYF.

The CDR3 loop is CASSFPQTGALHF. The CDR3 DNA is TGTGCCAGCAGCTTCCCCCAAACAGGGGCGCTCCACTTT. V usage is TRBV3-1 (or the pseudogene TRBV3-2) and J usage is TRBJ1-6; 7 bases are a match to TRBD1. Germline CDR1 reads LGHDT; CDR2 reads YNNKEL (reference sequence). This CDR3 is built from 13 residues. With V trimmed by 5 bases and J by 16 bases, 11 bases remained unmatched.